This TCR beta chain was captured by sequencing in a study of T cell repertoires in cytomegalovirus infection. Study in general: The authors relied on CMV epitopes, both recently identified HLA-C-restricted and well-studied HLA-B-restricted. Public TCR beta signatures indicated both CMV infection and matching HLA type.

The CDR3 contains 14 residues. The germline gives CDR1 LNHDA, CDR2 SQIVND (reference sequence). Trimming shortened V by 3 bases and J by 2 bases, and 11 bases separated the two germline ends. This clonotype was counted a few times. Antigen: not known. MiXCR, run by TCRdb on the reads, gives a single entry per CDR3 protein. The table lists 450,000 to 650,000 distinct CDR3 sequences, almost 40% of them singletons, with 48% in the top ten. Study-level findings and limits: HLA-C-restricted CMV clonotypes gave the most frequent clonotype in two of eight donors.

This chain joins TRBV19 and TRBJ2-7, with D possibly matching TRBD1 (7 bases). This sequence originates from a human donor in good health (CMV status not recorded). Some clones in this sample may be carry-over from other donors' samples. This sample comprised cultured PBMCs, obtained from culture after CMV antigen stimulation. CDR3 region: CASSIPGGTYEQYF. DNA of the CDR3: TGTGCCAGTAGTATCCCAGGGGGGACCTACGAGCAGTACTTC. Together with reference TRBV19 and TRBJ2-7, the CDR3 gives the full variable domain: DGGITQSPKYLFRKEGQNVTLSCEQNLNHDAMYWYRQDPGQGLRLIYYSQIVNDFQKGDIAEGYSVSREKKESFPLTVTSAQKNPTAFYLCASSIPGGTYEQYFGPGTRLTVT.